This TCR beta chain was observed in a study of blood T cell repertoires in COVID-19. Study-level background: PBMCs, B-cell-depleted T cells, or T cells provided the cDNA or gDNA that made up the material.

The table came from immunoSEQ multiplex PCR; TCRdb's copy has only in-frame clones and leaves some out. Of about 140,000 clones listed, about four fifths were seen once; the top ten hold 3.5% to 4%. Input material: peripheral blood. This clonotype was obtained from a man in his 70s who had recovered from COVID-19.

DNA of the CDR3: TGTGCCAGCAGTGACAAGGCTAGCGGGAGCTCCTACGAGCAGTACTTC. Translation: CASSDKASGSSYEQYF. J is TRBJ2-7 and V is TRBV6-1; TRBD2 aligns across 10 bases. Germline lookup yields CDR1 MNHNS and CDR2 SASEGT. After removal of 3 bases from V and 0 bases from J, the junction contained 5 bases not matched to a gene. The CDR3 extends over 16 amino acids.